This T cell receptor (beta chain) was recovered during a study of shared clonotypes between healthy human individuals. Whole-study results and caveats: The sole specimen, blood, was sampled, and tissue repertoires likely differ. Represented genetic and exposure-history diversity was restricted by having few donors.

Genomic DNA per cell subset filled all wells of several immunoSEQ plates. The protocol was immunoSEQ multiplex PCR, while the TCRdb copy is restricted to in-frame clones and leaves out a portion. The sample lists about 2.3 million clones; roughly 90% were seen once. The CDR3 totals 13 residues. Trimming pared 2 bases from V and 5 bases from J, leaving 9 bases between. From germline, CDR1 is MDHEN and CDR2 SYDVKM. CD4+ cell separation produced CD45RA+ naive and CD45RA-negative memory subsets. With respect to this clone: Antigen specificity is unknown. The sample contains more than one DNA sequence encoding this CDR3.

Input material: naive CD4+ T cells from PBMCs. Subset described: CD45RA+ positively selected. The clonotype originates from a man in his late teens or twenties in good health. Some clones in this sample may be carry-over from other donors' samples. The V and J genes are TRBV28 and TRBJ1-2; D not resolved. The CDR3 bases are TGTGCCAGCAGTTTAGTCCAGCCTTATGGCTACACCTTC. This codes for CASSLVQPYGYTF.